This TCR beta chain was sequenced for a study of regulatory T cells in long-lasting Graves disease. CDR3 regions were amplified by Arm-PCR using iRepertoire HTBI primers to build TCR beta libraries. TCRdb ran MiXCR on the multiplex PCR reads and lists one entry per CDR3 protein. The sample gives 200,000 to 250,000 distinct CDR3 sequences, roughly 20% of which show up once; over 9.5% is in the top ten. CDR3 length: 14 residues. Germline assignment: CDR1 SGHAT and CDR2 FQNNGV. Concerning this clonotype: A single base separates this from a much larger clone, so it may be a read error.

The time point is: newly diagnosed GD, antithyroid drugs for less than 3 months. Preparation of the TCR library used RNA extracted from PBMCs. This sample also appeared in a second study, on T cells in Graves' hyperthyroidism and ophthalmopathy.

This receptor was obtained from a woman aged 25 to 39 with Graves disease. The gene calls are TRBV11-2 and TRBJ2-7; D possibly matches TRBD1 or TRBD2 (5 bases each). Here the sequenced sample was peripheral blood mononuclear cells (PBMCs), taken at new diagnosis, from a patient treated with antithyroid drugs. CDR3 sequence: CASSVQGPSHEQYF. CDR3 nucleotide sequence: TGTGCCAGCAGCGTCCAGGGACCCTCCCACGAGCAGTACTTC.